This passage covers 22 T cell receptor beta chains from one sample sequenced in a study of siplizumab effects on memory and regulatory T cells. The data were produced by immunoSEQ multiplex PCR, yet TCRdb's version contains in-frame clones alone and is incomplete. This repertoire shows about 68,000 clones, 93% found once; its top ten account for 5%. The source material was CD8+ T cells sorted from blood. These receptors were taken from a human donor in good health.

The J gene is TRBJ2-5, the V gene TRBV5-6; no firm D call. Germline-derived CDR1 and CDR2 are SGHDT and YYEEEE. The length of the CDR3 is 15 residues. With 4 bases removed from V and 3 bases from J, the gap between germline ends came to 16 bases. Here the CDR3 reads CASSNPAAEEETQYF. The CDR3, as DNA: TGTGCCAGCAGCAACCCGGCGGCAGAAGAAGAGACCCAGTACTTC.

The chain links TRBV7-2 to TRBJ2-7, with D uncertain. The germline gives CDR1 SGHTA, CDR2 FQGNSA. The CDR3 extends over 14 amino acids. Trimming pared 3 bases from V and 0 bases from J, leaving 9 bases between. In DNA form, the CDR3 reads TGTGCCAGCAGCTTTGGAGAGGTCTCCTACGAGCAGTACTTC. This codes for CASSFGEVSYEQYF. The entire variable domain, with the rest obtained from reference TRBV7-2 and TRBJ2-7, is as follows: GAGVSQSPSNKVTEKGKDVELRCDPISGHTALYWYRQSLGQGLEFLIYFQGNSAPDKSGLPSDRFSAERTGGSVSTLTIQRTQQEDSAVYLCASSFGEVSYEQYFGPGTRLTVT.

This rearrangement joins TRBV19 to TRBJ2-2; tentatively, D is TRBD1 or TRBD2 (7 bases each). With 5 bases removed from V and 6 bases from J, the gap between germline ends came to 10 bases. CDR3 length equals 13 residues. Germline loops: CDR1 LNHDA, CDR2 SQIVND (reference sequence). The chain's CDR3 is CASSAGGAGELFF. DNA of the CDR3: TGTGCCAGTAGTGCAGGGGGGGCCGGGGAGCTGTTTTTT.

The chain joins TRBV5-4 to TRBJ2-7; 9 positions match TRBD1. After removal of 8 bases from V and 3 bases from J, the junction contained 12 bases not matched to a gene. The CDR3 loop spans 15 amino acids. Germline assignment: CDR1 SGHNT and CDR2 YYREEE (reference sequence). The CDR3 bases are TGTGCCAGTACGATCGGGGACAGGGAGGTCTACGAGCAGTACTTC. It codes for CASTIGDREVYEQYF.

This rearrangement joins TRBV12-5 to TRBJ1-1; D might be TRBD1 (5 bases). V lost 2 bases to trimming and J lost 1 base, with 8 bases between them. Germline CDR1 reads LGHNT; CDR2 reads FRNRAP. The CDR3 runs to 14 residues. The CDR3 region has the DNA TGTGCTAGTGGTTTGCGACAGACGAACACTGAAGCTTTCTTT. Protein product: CASGLRQTNTEAFF.

The CDR3 protein is CASSLAGDPTNEKLFF. Written as DNA, the CDR3 is TGTGCCAGCAGCTTAGCCGGCGACCCGACTAATGAAAAACTGTTTTTT. The chain employs TRBV11-2 and TRBJ1-4; D remains unclear. Trimming pared 1 base from V and 2 bases from J, leaving 11 bases between. The length of the CDR3 is 16 residues. Germline values: CDR1 SGHAT, CDR2 FQNNGV. The full variable domain, with the rest looked up from reference TRBV11-2 and TRBJ1-4, is EAGVAQSPRYKIIEKRQSVAFWCNPISGHATLYWYQQILGQGPKLLIQFQNNGVVDDSQLPKDRFSAERLKGVDSTLKIQPAKLEDSAVYLCASSLAGDPTNEKLFFGSGTQLSVL.

In this sample, this clone turned up once. The chain combines TRBV7-3 with TRBJ2-6; TRBD2 matches 11 bases. The CDR3 is 19 residues long. The V gene end was trimmed by 1 base and the J gene end by 2 bases; junction bases not matched to a gene: 7. Germline-derived CDR1 and CDR2 are SGHTA and FQGTGA. The CDR3 nucleotides read TGTGCCAGCAGCTTAATGATTCTAGCGGGGGGCCCTGGGGCCAACGTCCTGACTTTC. This codes for CASSLMILAGGPGANVLTF. The entire variable domain, with the rest obtained from reference TRBV7-3 and TRBJ2-6, is as follows: GAGVSQTPSNKVTEKGKYVELRCDPISGHTALYWYRQSLGQGPEFLIYFQGTGAADDSGLPNDRFFAVRPEGSVSTLKIQRTERGDSAVYLCASSLMILAGGPGANVLTFGAGSRLTVL.

The chain recombines TRBV7-3 with TRBJ2-7, with 10 nucleotides matching TRBD2. The CDR3 has 18 amino acids. V shed 2 bases and J 7 bases; nucleotides not matched to a gene: 17. Germline lookup yields CDR1 SGHTA and CDR2 FQGTGA. The CDR3 loop reads CASSLEPAGGNYGPEQYF. CDR3 coding DNA: TGTGCCAGCAGCTTAGAACCAGCGGGGGGGAACTACGGCCCAGAGCAGTACTTC.

This chain connects TRBV27 to TRBJ1-5; D call uncertain. V shed 3 bases and J shed 5 bases, with 11 bases lying between them. The CDR3 runs 14 residues. From germline, CDR1 is MNHEY and CDR2 SMNVEV (reference sequence). CDR3 nucleotide sequence: TGTGCCAGCAGTTTCTCGAAGGACCATCAGCCCCAGCATTTT. Translating it yields CASSFSKDHQPQHF.

The chain is built from TRBV29-1 and TRBJ1-4, with no clear D. The V and J ends lost 4 bases and 7 bases respectively, with 10 bases between them. The V gene's germline CDR1 is SQVTM and CDR2 ANQGSEA. The CDR3 is 12 amino acids. CDR3 protein: CSVGTGSEKLFF. The CDR3 DNA reads as TGCAGCGTTGGGACGGGGAGTGAAAAACTGTTTTTT.

This chain joins TRBV5-4 and TRBJ2-7; maybe TRBD2 (5 bases). This CDR3 has 12 residues. V dropped 4 bases and J dropped 3 bases, with 8 bases sitting between them. Germline V gene data show CDR1 as SGHNT and CDR2 as YYREEE (reference sequence). In DNA form, the CDR3 reads TGTGCCAGCAGCACCGGACTCTACGAGCAGTACTTC. Residues: CASSTGLYEQYF.

This chain joins TRBV10-2 and TRBJ1-1, with D perhaps TRBD1 (6 bases). Between the trimmed V and J ends, which lost 3 bases and 4 bases, there was a span of 12 bases. Germline CDR1 WSHSY, CDR2 SAAADI. CDR3 length: 14 residues. CDR3 protein: CASSEDRRFTEAFF. DNA for the CDR3: TGCGCCAGCAGTGAAGACAGGAGGTTCACTGAAGCTTTCTTT.

J is TRBJ2-7 and V is TRBV1. TRBV1 is a pseudogene. The CDR3 sequence is 12 residues long. CDR3 region: CTSSRIAYEQYF. CDR3 in DNA: TGCACCAGCAGCCGAATCGCCTACGAGCAGTACTTC.

The J gene is TRBJ1-2, the V gene TRBV6-5; 7 nucleotides agree with TRBD1. The CDR3 loop spans 15 amino acids. Trimming cost V 2 bases and J 2 bases; bases outside gene matches: 5. Germline values: CDR1 MNHEY, CDR2 SVGAGI. CDR3 amino acids: CASSYRDSTNYGYTF. As DNA, the CDR3 is TGTGCCAGCAGTTACAGGGACAGTACCAACTATGGCTACACCTTC.

This rearrangement joins TRBV19 to TRBJ1-1; 7 nucleotides align to TRBD1. CDR1 LNHDA and CDR2 SQIVND come from the germline V gene (reference sequence). CDR3 length equals 14 residues. The trim removed 3 bases at V and 4 bases at J, leaving 5 bases unmatched. This CDR3 reads CASSIRGGATEAFF. CDR3 in DNA: TGTGCCAGTAGTATCAGAGGGGGCGCCACTGAAGCTTTCTTT.

The chain carries TRBV21-1 and TRBJ1-1. TRBV21-1 corresponds to a pseudogene. The CDR3 has 14 residues. The CDR3 here is CASSKGGMNTEAFF. The CDR3 bases are TGTGCCAGCAGCAAAGGCGGCATGAACACTGAAGCTTTCTTT.

This chain joins TRBV7-9 and TRBJ1-2, with TRBD1 matching 8 bases. CDR3 length equals 13 residues. Germline V gene data show CDR1 as SEHNR and CDR2 as FQNEAQ (reference sequence). V lost 8 bases, J lost 6 bases, and 8 bases stayed unmatched. CDR3 residues: CASFGGRGHGYTF. The CDR3 DNA reads as TGTGCCAGCTTTGGTGGCAGGGGGCATGGCTACACCTTC.

The chain employs TRBV7-9 and TRBJ2-3; the D is unclear. The CDR3 extends over 11 amino acids. V lost 6 bases to trimming and J lost 2 bases, with 3 bases between them. Germline CDR1 SEHNR, CDR2 FQNEAQ (reference sequence). The DNA of the CDR3 is TGTGCCAGCAGAAACACAGATACGCAGTATTTT. Its protein product is CASRNTDTQYF.

This clone showed up just once. At one end the junction does not follow the germline gene, possibly because of a read error. V is TRBV7-9 and J is TRBJ2-7, with D uncertain. The CDR3 extends over 11 amino acids. Per germline, CDR1 SEHNR and CDR2 FQNEAQ (reference sequence). Here the CDR3 reads CVSSLGYEQYF. Written as DNA, the CDR3 is TGTGTCAGCAGCCTCGGCTACGAGCAGTACTTC.

This clone is a singleton in its sample. The genes are TRBV9 and TRBJ1-2; 7 bases are a match to TRBD1. Germline V gene lookup returns CDR1 SGDLS and CDR2 YYNGEE. V dropped 4 bases and J dropped 4; count of bases not matched to a gene: 13. CDR3 length: 16 residues. CDR3 nucleotides: TGTGCCAGCAGCCCAAGTGGGACAGTCACTTCCTATGGCTACACCTTC. Encoded protein: CASSPSGTVTSYGYTF.

About this clone: One junction end disagrees with the germline gene, perhaps due to a read error. The V call is TRBV14, the J call TRBJ1-3, with a weak D call TRBD1 (6 bases). The CDR3 consists of 11 residues. Germline values: CDR1 SGHDN, CDR2 FVKESK. The CDR3 nucleotides are TGTGCCAGCAGCACCCGGACAGCCCTCCATTTT. It is translated as CASSTRTALHF.

This chain uses TRBV9 with TRBJ1-4; the D gene is possibly TRBD1 (5 bases). Germline CDR1 reads SGDLS; CDR2 reads YYNGEE. V was pared by 3 bases and J by 3 bases, with 15 bases between. CDR3 length: 16 amino acids. CDR3 sequence (DNA): TGTGCCAGCAGCGCCGAGGTGGGGGGATCTAATGAAAAACTGTTTTTT. It translates to CASSAEVGGSNEKLFF. Full variable domain (outside the CDR3, taken from reference TRBV9 and TRBJ1-4): DSGVTQTPKHLITATGQRVTLRCSPRSGDLSVYWYQQSLDQGLQFLIQYYNGEERAKGNILERFSAQQFPDLHSELNLSSLELGDSALYFCASSAEVGGSNEKLFFGSGTQLSVL.